This is a list of T cell receptor beta chains from one sample in a study of T cell responses to AZD1222 COVID-19 vaccine. Only in-frame clones appear in the TCRdb table, and some are missing; sequencing was by immunoSEQ multiplex PCR. The table has about 120,000 clones, 85% to 90% seen once; the top ten hold around 3.1%. The sequencing here drew on peripheral blood, taken on day 0 of AZD1222 vaccination. The receptors derive from an adult in good health. The CDR3 runs from the conserved cysteine through the conserved F or W. The D gene is left open where the match is weak. Clone size is shown for a subset of rows, as once, few, many or a class of expanded clone.

length: 17; size: NA; J: TRBJ2-3; D: NA; V: TRBV4-3; DNA: TGCGCCAGCAGCCAATTTTTGGGGTCCCCGTCCGCAGATACGCAGTATTTT; CDR3: CASSQFLGSPSADTQYF
length: 14; size: NA; J: TRBJ1-2; D: NA; V: TRBV10-3; DNA: TGTGCCATCAGATGGGGGGGACCAGATTATGGCTACACCTTC; CDR3: CAIRWGGPDYGYTF
length: 14; size: NA; J: TRBJ2-1; D: NA; V: TRBV5-1; DNA: TGCGCCAGCAGCGTAAGTAGCGGCCCCAATGAGCAGTTCTTC; CDR3: CASSVSSGPNEQFF
length: 11; size: NA; J: TRBJ1-2; D: NA; V: TRBV10-3; DNA: TGTGCCACCCGGGAACTGAGTAGCTACACCTTC; CDR3: CATRELSSYTF
length: 15; size: NA; J: TRBJ1-1; D: NA; V: TRBV4-3; DNA: TGCGCCAGCAGCCAAGTTAGGCCCATGAACACTGAAGCTTTCTTT; CDR3: CASSQVRPMNTEAFF
length: 12; size: NA; J: TRBJ1-1; D: NA; V: TRBV12-3/TRBV12-4; DNA: TGTGCCAGCAGTTTCTCAGACCTTGATGATTTCTTT; CDR3: CASSFSDLDDFF
length: 17; size: NA; J: TRBJ1-5; D: NA; V: TRBV6-2/TRBV6-3; DNA: TGTGCCAGCAGTTACGACCCTCACAGGGTCAGCAATCAGCCCCAGCATTTT; CDR3: CASSYDPHRVSNQPQHF
length: 15; size: once; J: TRBJ2-5; D: NA; V: TRBV30; DNA: TGTGCCTGGAGGGTCCGGGACCGCACCCAAGAGACCCAGTACTTC; CDR3: CAWRVRDRTQETQYF
length: 15; size: NA; J: TRBJ2-1; D: TRBD2; V: TRBV6-5; DNA: TGTGCCAGCAGCCTAAATATGGGGGGGACGAATGAGCAGTTCTTC; CDR3: CASSLNMGGTNEQFF
length: 16; size: few; J: TRBJ2-5; D: NA; V: TRBV6-5; DNA: TGTGCCAGCAGTTACGGCCCAGGGGCTAACCAAGAGACCCAGTACTTC; CDR3: CASSYGPGANQETQYF
length: 15; size: NA; J: TRBJ2-5; D: NA; V: TRBV19; DNA: TGTGCCAGTAGTATGGGCCGGGTTTCAGGAGAGACCCAGTACTTC; CDR3: CASSMGRVSGETQYF
length: 14; size: NA; J: TRBJ1-1; D: NA; V: TRBV27; DNA: TGTGCCAGCAGTACCCAGGGGTGGGACACTGAAGCTTTCTTT; CDR3: CASSTQGWDTEAFF
length: 13; size: NA; J: TRBJ2-2; D: NA; V: TRBV28; DNA: TGTGCCAGCAGTTTAATAGGTTCCGGGGAGCTGTTTTTT; CDR3: CASSLIGSGELFF
length: 15; size: NA; J: TRBJ2-5; D: NA; V: TRBV2; DNA: TGTGCCAGCAGAGACCGTTGGGACACCCAAGAGACCCAGTACTTC; CDR3: CASRDRWDTQETQYF
length: 17; size: once; J: TRBJ1-3; D: NA; V: TRBV11-2; DNA: TGTGCCAGCAGCTTAGATCCCGGACGTTTCTCTGGAAACACCATATATTTT; CDR3: CASSLDPGRFSGNTIYF
length: 14; size: NA; J: TRBJ1-4; D: NA; V: TRBV10-1; DNA: TGCGCCAGCAGACCGACAGGTTTTAATGAAAAACTGTTTTTT; CDR3: CASRPTGFNEKLFF
length: 16; size: NA; J: TRBJ2-1; D: NA; V: TRBV5-8; DNA: TGTGCCAGCAGTCGGATTGACAGGACACTACTAAATGAGCAGTTCTTC; CDR3: CASSRIDRTLLNEQFF
length: 16; size: NA; J: TRBJ2-7; D: TRBD2; V: TRBV7-8; DNA: TGTGCCAGCAGCATTAAACCGGGACTAGCGGGAGACGAGCAGTACTTC; CDR3: CASSIKPGLAGDEQYF
length: 17; size: NA; J: TRBJ2-5; D: NA; V: TRBV6-2/TRBV6-3; DNA: TGTGCCAGCAGTTACTCGGTCGCACACAAAAAGGGAGAGACCCAGTACTTC; CDR3: CASSYSVAHKKGETQYF
length: 13; size: once; J: TRBJ1-4; D: NA; V: TRBV9; DNA: TGTGCCAGCAGCGTAGACACTAATGAAAAACTGTTTTTT; CDR3: CASSVDTNEKLFF
length: 14; size: NA; J: TRBJ2-3; D: NA; V: TRBV6-7; DNA: TGTGCCAGTCCTAGGGCTGGTTTCCCAGATACGCAGTATTTT; CDR3: CASPRAGFPDTQYF
length: 14; size: once; J: TRBJ1-5; D: NA; V: TRBV2; DNA: TGTGCCAGCAGTCTACAGGGTCGTGATCAGCCCCAGCATTTT; CDR3: CASSLQGRDQPQHF
length: 12; size: NA; J: TRBJ2-7; D: NA; V: TRBV18; DNA: TGTGCCAGCAGGGCCGAACACTACGAGCAGTACTTC; CDR3: CASRAEHYEQYF
length: 14; size: NA; J: TRBJ2-2; D: NA; V: TRBV6-5; DNA: TGTGCCAGCAGCCCCAACTCTGATACCGGGGAGCTGTTTTTT; CDR3: CASSPNSDTGELFF